This is a list of T cell receptor beta chains from one sample in a study of blood T cells in healthy people across ages. TCRdb re-called the 5' RACE reads through MiXCR, storing one row per CDR3 protein. The sample consists of 550,000 to 750,000 distinct CDR3 sequences, about 21% of them appearing once. Sequencing was carried out using blood. Receptors originate from a man aged 65-85 years in good health. Both conserved end residues are part of each CDR3. The order of the fields is D gene, CDR3 length, J gene, clone size, V gene, CDR3 DNA, CDR3 protein. A D gene is named only where the DNA matches it firmly. Clone size is not always given. Where it is, it says once, few, many or a class for expanded clones.

d_call: -
cdr3_length: 15
j_call: TRBJ2-5
clone_size: few
v_call: TRBV7-9
cdr3_nt: TGTGCCAGCAGCTTATCTTACAGGGACGAGGAGACCCAGTACTTC
cdr3_aa: CASSLSYRDEETQYF

d_call: -
cdr3_length: 11
j_call: TRBJ2-1
clone_size: few
v_call: TRBV5-1
cdr3_nt: TGCGCCAGCTCCTACGCCCGTGAGCAGTTCTTC
cdr3_aa: CASSYAREQFF

d_call: TRBD2
cdr3_length: 15
j_call: TRBJ2-3
clone_size: -
v_call: TRBV24-1
cdr3_nt: TGTGCCACCGGAAGCCTAGCGGGAGAGGAGGATACGCAGTATTTT
cdr3_aa: CATGSLAGEEDTQYF

d_call: TRBD1
cdr3_length: 18
j_call: TRBJ1-2
clone_size: -
v_call: TRBV3-1
cdr3_nt: TGTGCCAGCAGCCAAGACTTCGGCTCGCGGGACAGGGGGCCTGGCTACACCTTC
cdr3_aa: CASSQDFGSRDRGPGYTF

d_call: TRBD1
cdr3_length: 15
j_call: TRBJ2-5
clone_size: few
v_call: TRBV24-1
cdr3_nt: TGTGCCACCAGTGACTTCGGCAGGGGGCAAGAGACCCAGTACTTC
cdr3_aa: CATSDFGRGQETQYF

d_call: -
cdr3_length: 15
j_call: TRBJ2-1
clone_size: once
v_call: TRBV27
cdr3_nt: TGTGCCAGCAGCCCCTGGCAGGGGAGCCACAATGGGCAGTTCTTC
cdr3_aa: CASSPWQGSHNGQFF

d_call: TRBD1
cdr3_length: 15
j_call: TRBJ2-1
clone_size: -
v_call: TRBV11-3
cdr3_nt: TGTGCCAGCAGCTTAAGACAGGGGGCCTCGGATGAGCAGTTCTTC
cdr3_aa: CASSLRQGASDEQFF

d_call: -
cdr3_length: 14
j_call: TRBJ2-5
clone_size: -
v_call: TRBV28
cdr3_nt: TGTGCCAGCAGTCCCCGGGGGACACCAGAGACCCAGTACTTC
cdr3_aa: CASSPRGTPETQYF

d_call: TRBD1
cdr3_length: 16
j_call: TRBJ1-2
clone_size: few
v_call: TRBV12-3/TRBV12-4
cdr3_nt: TGTGCCAGCAGCCTACGGGGGACAGACACAACTATCGGCTACACCTTC
cdr3_aa: CASSLRGTDTTIGYTF

d_call: TRBD2
cdr3_length: 16
j_call: TRBJ2-5
clone_size: few
v_call: TRBV20-1
cdr3_nt: TGCAGTGCTCGACCCTTAGCGGGAGTAAGGCAAGAGACCCAGTACTTC
cdr3_aa: CSARPLAGVRQETQYF

d_call: TRBD2
cdr3_length: 16
j_call: TRBJ2-3
clone_size: few
v_call: TRBV15
cdr3_nt: TGTGCCACCAGCAGCGGCTATCTAGCGGACACAGATACGCAGTATTTT
cdr3_aa: CATSSGYLADTDTQYF

d_call: TRBD1
cdr3_length: 15
j_call: TRBJ2-7
clone_size: few
v_call: TRBV5-1
cdr3_nt: TGCGCCAGCAGCTTGGACGGGACAGGGGCTGACGAGCAGTACTTC
cdr3_aa: CASSLDGTGADEQYF

d_call: TRBD2
cdr3_length: 17
j_call: TRBJ2-3
clone_size: few
v_call: TRBV25-1
cdr3_nt: TGTGCCAGCAGCTCACTCAGGGAGGGGACTTACACAGATACGCAGTATTTT
cdr3_aa: CASSSLREGTYTDTQYF

d_call: TRBD1
cdr3_length: 15
j_call: TRBJ2-1
clone_size: few
v_call: TRBV20-1
cdr3_nt: TGCAGTGCTATACCGGGACAGGGAATAAACAATGAGCAGTTCTTC
cdr3_aa: CSAIPGQGINNEQFF

d_call: -
cdr3_length: 15
j_call: TRBJ1-5
clone_size: -
v_call: TRBV5-1
cdr3_nt: TGCGCCAGCAGCCGAGAGGGGGGCAGTAATCAGCCCCAGCATTTT
cdr3_aa: CASSREGGSNQPQHF

d_call: TRBD1
cdr3_length: 12
j_call: TRBJ1-3
clone_size: -
v_call: TRBV4-3
cdr3_nt: TGCGCCAGCAGCCCAGGGGGGGACACCATATATTTT
cdr3_aa: CASSPGGDTIYF

d_call: -
cdr3_length: 15
j_call: TRBJ1-1
clone_size: -
v_call: TRBV20-1
cdr3_nt: TGCAGTGCTAGAGTGCGGGGTAAAACAAACACTGAAGCTTTCTTT
cdr3_aa: CSARVRGKTNTEAFF

d_call: -
cdr3_length: 17
j_call: TRBJ2-6
clone_size: many
v_call: TRBV27
cdr3_nt: TGTGCCAGCAGTTTCGGGGGGCAGAGCTCTGGGGCCAACGTCCTGACTTTC
cdr3_aa: CASSFGGQSSGANVLTF

d_call: TRBD1
cdr3_length: 16
j_call: TRBJ1-1
clone_size: few
v_call: TRBV12-3/TRBV12-4
cdr3_nt: TGTGCCAGCAGTGTACTACGCGGACAGGGGAACACTGAAGCTTTCTTT
cdr3_aa: CASSVLRGQGNTEAFF

d_call: TRBD1
cdr3_length: 15
j_call: TRBJ2-3
clone_size: -
v_call: TRBV19
cdr3_nt: TGTGCCAGTAGTATAGGGGCCCCAGGGACAGATACGAAGTATTTT
cdr3_aa: CASSIGAPGTDTKYF

d_call: -
cdr3_length: 12
j_call: TRBJ1-1
clone_size: -
v_call: TRBV20-1
cdr3_nt: TGCAGTGCTGACCGACGGGGCACTGAAGCTTTCTTT
cdr3_aa: CSADRRGTEAFF

d_call: -
cdr3_length: 13
j_call: TRBJ1-4
clone_size: few
v_call: TRBV27
cdr3_nt: TGTGCCAGCAGTTGGTGGGACGGTGAAAAACTGTTTTTT
cdr3_aa: CASSWWDGEKLFF

d_call: TRBD2
cdr3_length: 13
j_call: TRBJ2-5
clone_size: few
v_call: TRBV27
cdr3_nt: TGTGCCAGCAGTTGGGGGGGGATAGAGACCCAGTACTTC
cdr3_aa: CASSWGGIETQYF

d_call: -
cdr3_length: 15
j_call: TRBJ2-1
clone_size: -
v_call: TRBV2
cdr3_nt: TGTGCCAGCAGTGTGAGGGGTCTGTCCTACAATGAGCAGTTCTTC
cdr3_aa: CASSVRGLSYNEQFF

d_call: -
cdr3_length: 11
j_call: TRBJ2-7
clone_size: -
v_call: TRBV5-1
cdr3_nt: TGCGCCAGCGTCGGGGAGTACGAGCAGTACTTC
cdr3_aa: CASVGEYEQYF

d_call: -
cdr3_length: 12
j_call: TRBJ1-2
clone_size: few
v_call: TRBV20-1
cdr3_nt: TGCAGTGCTCGGACAGCTAACTATGGCTACACCTTC
cdr3_aa: CSARTANYGYTF

d_call: TRBD2
cdr3_length: 15
j_call: TRBJ2-3
clone_size: once
v_call: TRBV20-1
cdr3_nt: TGCAGTGCTAGAGATAGTCGCGGGAGTCTAGATACGCAGTATTTT
cdr3_aa: CSARDSRGSLDTQYF

d_call: -
cdr3_length: 16
j_call: TRBJ2-1
clone_size: few
v_call: TRBV3-1
cdr3_nt: TGTGCCAGCAGCCAAGCCGGGACTCTATACTACAATGAGCAGTTCTTC
cdr3_aa: CASSQAGTLYYNEQFF

d_call: TRBD2
cdr3_length: 15
j_call: TRBJ2-1
clone_size: -
v_call: TRBV5-1
cdr3_nt: TGCGCCGGCACCTCATTAGCGGGATCCTACAATGAGCAGTTCTTC
cdr3_aa: CAGTSLAGSYNEQFF

d_call: -
cdr3_length: 14
j_call: TRBJ1-2
clone_size: few
v_call: TRBV7-9
cdr3_nt: TGTGCCAGCAGCTTCGCCTCACCCCCTTATGGCTACACCTTC
cdr3_aa: CASSFASPPYGYTF

d_call: -
cdr3_length: 13
j_call: TRBJ2-7
clone_size: -
v_call: TRBV5-1
cdr3_nt: TGCGCCAGCAGCTTTGACATCTACTACGAGCAGTACTTC
cdr3_aa: CASSFDIYYEQYF

d_call: -
cdr3_length: 15
j_call: TRBJ1-2
clone_size: many
v_call: TRBV7-9
cdr3_nt: TGTGCCAGCAGCTTAGTCTCAGTAGGTCGGTATGGCTACACCTTC
cdr3_aa: CASSLVSVGRYGYTF

d_call: -
cdr3_length: 13
j_call: TRBJ2-3
clone_size: few
v_call: TRBV10-3
cdr3_nt: TGTGCCATCAGAAGCTGGGACACAGATACGCAGTATTTT
cdr3_aa: CAIRSWDTDTQYF

d_call: -
cdr3_length: 13
j_call: TRBJ2-7
clone_size: -
v_call: TRBV6-6
cdr3_nt: TGTGCCACCATAGGAGCCAGCTCCTACGAGCAGTACTTC
cdr3_aa: CATIGASSYEQYF

d_call: TRBD2
cdr3_length: 19
j_call: TRBJ2-1
clone_size: few
v_call: TRBV24-1
cdr3_nt: TGTGCCACCAGTGACCCCGGGACTAGCGAAGTCGGCTCCTACAATGAGCAGTTCTTC
cdr3_aa: CATSDPGTSEVGSYNEQFF

d_call: TRBD1
cdr3_length: 14
j_call: TRBJ1-4
clone_size: -
v_call: TRBV20-1
cdr3_nt: TGCAGTGCTAGAGGGACAGGGGCTAATGAAAAACTGTTTTTT
cdr3_aa: CSARGTGANEKLFF

d_call: TRBD2
cdr3_length: 17
j_call: TRBJ2-3
clone_size: few
v_call: TRBV4-3
cdr3_nt: TGCGCCAGCAGCCAGGTACCGGGACTAGATTTATCAGATACGCAGTATTTT
cdr3_aa: CASSQVPGLDLSDTQYF

d_call: -
cdr3_length: 16
j_call: TRBJ2-4
clone_size: few
v_call: TRBV29-1
cdr3_nt: TGCAGCGTTGGCTGGACACCCGGTCTAGCCAAAAACATTCAGTACTTC
cdr3_aa: CSVGWTPGLAKNIQYF

d_call: -
cdr3_length: 14
j_call: TRBJ1-1
clone_size: few
v_call: TRBV3-1
cdr3_nt: TGTGCCAGCAGCCCCGCCTGGGGGGACACTGAAGCTTTCTTT
cdr3_aa: CASSPAWGDTEAFF

d_call: -
cdr3_length: 16
j_call: TRBJ2-7
clone_size: -
v_call: TRBV6-9
cdr3_nt: TGTGCCAGCAGTTATTCAAGAGATGAGAGGTATTACGAGCAGTACTTC
cdr3_aa: CASSYSRDERYYEQYF

d_call: -
cdr3_length: 16
j_call: TRBJ2-6
clone_size: few
v_call: TRBV10-3
cdr3_nt: TGTGCCATCAGTGAGTCGGCCAGCTCTGGGGCCAACGTCCTGACTTTC
cdr3_aa: CAISESASSGANVLTF

d_call: -
cdr3_length: 13
j_call: TRBJ1-6
clone_size: -
v_call: TRBV29-1
cdr3_nt: TGCAGCGTTGGGACGGGGGATAATTCACCCCTCCACTTT
cdr3_aa: CSVGTGDNSPLHF

d_call: TRBD2
cdr3_length: 15
j_call: TRBJ2-7
clone_size: few
v_call: TRBV20-1
cdr3_nt: TGCAGTGCTCCCGGCAGCGGGAGTTACGCCTACGAGCAGTACTTC
cdr3_aa: CSAPGSGSYAYEQYF

d_call: -
cdr3_length: 14
j_call: TRBJ2-7
clone_size: few
v_call: TRBV5-1
cdr3_nt: TGCGCCAGCAGCTTAATCGACAGGAACTACGAGCAGTACTTC
cdr3_aa: CASSLIDRNYEQYF

d_call: TRBD2
cdr3_length: 15
j_call: TRBJ2-1
clone_size: many
v_call: TRBV7-2
cdr3_nt: TGCGCCAGCAGCTTGGTTGGGACTAGCTACAATGAGCAGTTCTTC
cdr3_aa: CASSLVGTSYNEQFF

d_call: -
cdr3_length: 12
j_call: TRBJ2-5
clone_size: few
v_call: TRBV28
cdr3_nt: TGTGCCAGCAGTTGGGGTTACGAGACCCAGTACTTC
cdr3_aa: CASSWGYETQYF

d_call: TRBD2
cdr3_length: 17
j_call: TRBJ2-7
clone_size: many
v_call: TRBV4-3
cdr3_nt: TGCGCCAGCAGCCAAGTCGTACTAGCGGGGAGATCCTACGAGCAGTACTTC
cdr3_aa: CASSQVVLAGRSYEQYF

d_call: TRBD2
cdr3_length: 18
j_call: TRBJ2-7
clone_size: -
v_call: TRBV7-9
cdr3_nt: TGTGCCAGCAGAAACACGGTACTAGCGGGAAGAAGCTCCTACGAGCAGTACTTC
cdr3_aa: CASRNTVLAGRSSYEQYF

d_call: TRBD1
cdr3_length: 13
j_call: TRBJ1-1
clone_size: -
v_call: TRBV27
cdr3_nt: TGTGCCAGCAGTTTAAACAGGGGCACTGAAGCTTTCTTT
cdr3_aa: CASSLNRGTEAFF

d_call: -
cdr3_length: 14
j_call: TRBJ1-1
clone_size: few
v_call: TRBV5-1
cdr3_nt: TGCGCCAGCAGCTTCCCCGGTTCGACCACTGAAGCTTTCTTT
cdr3_aa: CASSFPGSTTEAFF

d_call: TRBD1
cdr3_length: 13
j_call: TRBJ1-5
clone_size: few
v_call: TRBV29-1
cdr3_nt: TGCAGCGTGCAGGACAGGGCGGGTCAGCCCCAGCATTTT
cdr3_aa: CSVQDRAGQPQHF

d_call: -
cdr3_length: 14
j_call: TRBJ2-7
clone_size: many
v_call: TRBV2
cdr3_nt: TGTGCCAGCAGTGCCCAGAGAGTTTCCTACGAGCAGTACTTC
cdr3_aa: CASSAQRVSYEQYF